This is a list of T cell receptor beta chains from one sample in a study of graft-versus-host responses after intestinal transplantation. No cognate antigen is known for these TCRs. TCRdb keeps only in-frame clones here, not all; method: immunoSEQ multiplex PCR. The data show approximately 100,000 clones, with 85% to 90% seen just once and approximately 0.11% held by the top ten. The sequencing here drew on unstimulated CD4+ T cells sorted from spleen or lymph node cells, taken before intestinal transplant. These receptors were taken from a human donor who received an intestinal transplant. The CDR3 runs from the conserved cysteine through the conserved F or W. Each record gives: V gene, J gene, CDR3 length, clone size, D gene, CDR3 protein, CDR3 DNA. D genes are given only for firm matches. Some rows have no size entry. The others give once, few or many, or a class for an expanded clone.

TRBV5-1,TRBJ1-6,14,NA,NA,CASSPGGANSPLHF,TGCGCCAGCAGCCCTGGAGGGGCTAATTCACCCCTCCACTTT
TRBV2,TRBJ2-7,13,NA,TRBD1,CASRRDSSYEQYF,TGTGCCAGCCGCCGGGACAGCTCCTACGAGCAGTACTTC
TRBV6-5,TRBJ1-6,15,NA,TRBD1,CASAGGVRVNSPLHF,TGTGCCAGCGCAGGGGGCGTTCGGGTTAATTCACCCCTCCACTTT
TRBV18,TRBJ2-1,12,NA,NA,CASSRPGNEQFF,TGTGCCAGCTCACGGCCGGGTAATGAGCAGTTCTTC
TRBV5-1,TRBJ2-5,14,NA,TRBD1,CASSFGQGRETQYF,TGCGCCAGCAGCTTCGGACAGGGGAGGGAGACCCAGTACTTC
TRBV6-1,TRBJ2-1,12,NA,NA,CASSEGGVEQFF,TGTGCCAGCAGTGAAGGGGGGGTCGAGCAGTTCTTC
TRBV6-1,TRBJ2-7,15,NA,NA,CASSEWASPTYEQYF,TGTGCCAGCAGTGAATGGGCCAGCCCAACCTACGAGCAGTACTTC
TRBV11-3,TRBJ1-1,14,NA,TRBD1,CASSPRGTDTEAFF,TGTGCCAGCAGCCCCAGGGGGACGGACACTGAAGCTTTCTTT
TRBV19,TRBJ2-3,17,NA,TRBD1,CASSPRTGRLFGDTQYF,TGTGCCAGTAGTCCCCGGACAGGGAGATTATTTGGAGATACGCAGTATTTT
TRBV5-6,TRBJ2-1,14,NA,TRBD2,CASRLAGMMGEQFF,TGTGCCAGCCGACTAGCGGGGATGATGGGTGAGCAGTTCTTC
TRBV18,TRBJ1-2,15,NA,NA,CASSPGGLRDYGYTF,TGTGCCAGCTCACCGGGGGGGCTTCGTGACTATGGCTACACCTTC
TRBV6-5,TRBJ2-7,14,NA,TRBD1,CASSYLDRAYEQYF,TGTGCCAGCAGTTACTTGGACAGGGCCTACGAGCAGTACTTC
TRBV5-4,TRBJ1-1,13,NA,NA,CASNDRRNGEAFF,TGTGCCAGCAACGACAGACGGAACGGTGAAGCTTTCTTT
TRBV2,TRBJ2-7,14,NA,TRBD1,CASRAGTGPYEQYF,TGTGCCAGCAGAGCCGGGACAGGGCCCTACGAGCAGTACTTC
TRBV7-9,TRBJ2-7,14,NA,TRBD1,CASSFTGDSPEQYF,TGTGCCAGCAGCTTTACTGGGGACAGTCCCGAGCAGTACTTC
TRBV14,TRBJ1-2,12,NA,NA,CASSESPYGYTF,TGTGCCAGCAGCGAAAGCCCTTATGGCTACACCTTC
TRBV29-1,TRBJ1-2,11,NA,NA,CSTTGPYGYTF,TGCAGCACGACAGGTCCCTATGGCTACACCTTC
TRBV4-2,TRBJ1-1,14,NA,TRBD1,CASSQTGGGTEAFF,TGTGCCAGCAGCCAAACAGGGGGGGGCACTGAAGCTTTCTTT
TRBV6-1,TRBJ1-1,15,NA,NA,CASSGAGAINTEAFF,TGTGCCAGCAGTGGGGCAGGGGCGATTAACACTGAAGCTTTCTTT
TRBV20-1,TRBJ1-1,11,NA,NA,CSARLNTEAFF,TGCAGTGCGCGATTGAACACTGAAGCTTTCTTT
TRBV7-3,TRBJ2-1,14,NA,TRBD1,CASSLWDRVDEQFF,TGTGCCAGCAGCTTATGGGACAGGGTTGATGAGCAGTTCTTC
TRBV18,TRBJ1-5,13,NA,TRBD1,CASSTGVGQPQHF,TGTGCCAGCTCAACAGGGGTAGGTCAGCCCCAGCATTTT
TRBV7-8,TRBJ1-2,15,NA,NA,CASSLFYSRYYGYTF,TGTGCCAGCAGCTTATTCTACAGCCGCTACTATGGCTACACCTTC
TRBV11-2,TRBJ2-7,14,NA,NA,CASSSPRLAYEQYF,TGTGCCAGCAGCTCTCCCAGGTTAGCCTACGAGCAGTACTTC
TRBV19,TRBJ2-1,16,once,TRBD2,CASSTRRLAGDNEQFF,TGTGCCAGTAGTACTCGCAGACTAGCGGGGGACAATGAGCAGTTCTTC
TRBV5-1,TRBJ1-1,15,few,NA,CASSLDGKLGTEAFF,TGCGCCAGCAGCTTGGACGGGAAATTAGGGACTGAAGCTTTCTTT
TRBV4-2,TRBJ2-3,17,NA,TRBD2,CASSRAGTSGGTDTQYF,TGTGCCAGCAGCCGCGCCGGGACTAGCGGGGGCACAGATACGCAGTATTTT
TRBV7-8,TRBJ2-5,14,NA,NA,CASSFGTPEETQYF,TGTGCCAGCAGCTTCGGGACACCCGAAGAGACCCAGTACTTC
TRBV6-5,TRBJ1-1,13,once,NA,CASSPDPGQLAFF,TGTGCCAGCAGCCCTGACCCGGGACAATTGGCTTTCTTT
TRBV14,TRBJ2-5,13,NA,NA,CASSHGSALPQYF,TGTGCCAGCAGCCACGGGTCGGCTCTCCCCCAGTACTTC
TRBV10-3,TRBJ2-7,13,NA,NA,CAISGGGGHEQYF,TGTGCCATCAGCGGGGGAGGCGGCCACGAGCAGTACTTC
TRBV9,TRBJ1-2,13,NA,TRBD1,CASSVGQGYGYTF,TGTGCCAGCAGCGTTGGACAGGGATATGGCTACACCTTC
TRBV2,TRBJ1-1,13,NA,NA,CASSLRGNTEAFF,TGTGCCAGCAGTCTTCGCGGAAACACTGAAGCTTTCTTT
TRBV27,TRBJ1-2,14,NA,NA,CASREQVGGDGYTF,TGTGCCAGCAGGGAACAGGTCGGGGGAGATGGCTACACCTTC
TRBV6-5,TRBJ2-7,15,NA,TRBD1,CASSYTRGRQGEQYF,TGTGCCAGCAGTTACACCAGGGGGCGACAGGGGGAGCAGTACTTC